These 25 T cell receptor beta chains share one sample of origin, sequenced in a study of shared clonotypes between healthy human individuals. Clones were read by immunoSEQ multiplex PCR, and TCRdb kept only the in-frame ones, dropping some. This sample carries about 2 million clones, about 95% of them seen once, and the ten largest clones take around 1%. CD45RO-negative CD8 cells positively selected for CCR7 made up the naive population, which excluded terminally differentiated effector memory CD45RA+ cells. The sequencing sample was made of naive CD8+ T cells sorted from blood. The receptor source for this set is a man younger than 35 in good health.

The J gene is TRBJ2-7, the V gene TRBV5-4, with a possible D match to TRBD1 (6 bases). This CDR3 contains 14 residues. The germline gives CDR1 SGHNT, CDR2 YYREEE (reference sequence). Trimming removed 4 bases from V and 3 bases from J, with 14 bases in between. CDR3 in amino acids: CASSTLDRDYEQYF. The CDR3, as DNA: TGTGCCAGCAGCACACTGGACAGAGACTACGAGCAGTACTTC.

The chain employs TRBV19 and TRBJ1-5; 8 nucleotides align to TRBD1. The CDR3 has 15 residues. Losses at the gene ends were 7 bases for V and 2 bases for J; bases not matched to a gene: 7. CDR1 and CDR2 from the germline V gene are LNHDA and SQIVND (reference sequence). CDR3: CASTRTGYGNQPQHF. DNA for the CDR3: TGTGCCAGTACCCGGACAGGGTACGGCAATCAGCCCCAGCATTTT.

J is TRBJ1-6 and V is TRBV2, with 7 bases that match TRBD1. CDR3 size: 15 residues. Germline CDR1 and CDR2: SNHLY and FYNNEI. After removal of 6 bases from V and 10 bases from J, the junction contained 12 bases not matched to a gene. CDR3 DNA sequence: TGTGCCAGCAGACACCCTCAGGGGGTCCAGTCACCCCTCCACTTT. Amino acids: CASRHPQGVQSPLHF.

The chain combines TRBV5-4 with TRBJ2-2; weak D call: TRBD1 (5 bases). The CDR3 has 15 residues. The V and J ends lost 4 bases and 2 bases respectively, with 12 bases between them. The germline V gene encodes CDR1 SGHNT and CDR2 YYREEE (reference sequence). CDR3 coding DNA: TGTGCCAGCAGCAATCCGACAGATAACACCGGGGAGCTGTTTTTT. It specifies CASSNPTDNTGELFF.

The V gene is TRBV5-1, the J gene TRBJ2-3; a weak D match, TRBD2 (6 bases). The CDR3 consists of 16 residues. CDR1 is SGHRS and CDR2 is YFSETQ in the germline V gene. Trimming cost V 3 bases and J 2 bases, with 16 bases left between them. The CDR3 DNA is TGCGCCAGCAGCTCGCCCACAGGAGGGATCACAGATACGCAGTATTTT. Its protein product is CASSSPTGGITDTQYF. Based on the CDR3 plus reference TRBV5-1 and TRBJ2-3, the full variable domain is KAGVTQTPRYLIKTRGQQVTLSCSPISGHRSVSWYQQTPGQGLQFLFEYFSETQRNKGNFPGRFSGRQFSNSRSEMNVSTLELGDSALYLCASSSPTGGITDTQYFGPGTRLTVL.

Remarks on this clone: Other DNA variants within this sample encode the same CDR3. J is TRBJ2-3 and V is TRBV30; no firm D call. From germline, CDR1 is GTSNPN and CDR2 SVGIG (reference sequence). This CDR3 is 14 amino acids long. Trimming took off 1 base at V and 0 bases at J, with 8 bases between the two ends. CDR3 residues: CAWSGLSSTDTQYF. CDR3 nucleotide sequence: TGTGCCTGGAGTGGCCTCTCTAGCACAGATACGCAGTATTTT.

CDR3 sequence (DNA): TGTGCCAGCGGCGGGGGGGCAAGCAATGAGCAGTTCTTC. It encodes CASGGGASNEQFF. The chain carries TRBV5-4 and TRBJ2-1; 9 bases fit TRBD2. Germline V gene lookup returns CDR1 SGHNT and CDR2 YYREEE (reference sequence). V lost 7 bases and J lost 6; bases outside the gene matches: 5. The CDR3 is 13 amino acids.

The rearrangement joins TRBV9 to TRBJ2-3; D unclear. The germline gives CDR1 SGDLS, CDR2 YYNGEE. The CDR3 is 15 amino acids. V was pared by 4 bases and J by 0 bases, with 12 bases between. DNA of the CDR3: TGTGCCAGCAGCTCCACGCGGTCTAGCACAGATACGCAGTATTTT. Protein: CASSSTRSSTDTQYF.

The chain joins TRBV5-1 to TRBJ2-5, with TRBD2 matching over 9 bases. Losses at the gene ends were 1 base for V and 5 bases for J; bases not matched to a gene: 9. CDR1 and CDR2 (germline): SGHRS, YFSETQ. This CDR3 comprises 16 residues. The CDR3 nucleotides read TGCGCCAGCAGCTTGTTGGGGCGGGGGGGCCCTGAGACCCAGTACTTC. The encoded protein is CASSLLGRGGPETQYF.

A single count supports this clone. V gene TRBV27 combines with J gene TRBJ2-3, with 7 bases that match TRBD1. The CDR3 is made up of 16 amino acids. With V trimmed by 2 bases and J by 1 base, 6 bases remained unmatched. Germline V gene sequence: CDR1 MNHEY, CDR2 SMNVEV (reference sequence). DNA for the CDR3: TGTGCCAGCAGTTTAGGCGGCCAGGGGGGCACAGATACGCAGTATTTT. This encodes CASSLGGQGGTDTQYF.

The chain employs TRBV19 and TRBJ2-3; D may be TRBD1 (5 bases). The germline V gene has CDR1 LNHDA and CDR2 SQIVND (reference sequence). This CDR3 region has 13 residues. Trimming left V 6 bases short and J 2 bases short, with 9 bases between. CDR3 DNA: TGTGCCAGTAGGGGCAGGGACACAGATACGCAGTATTTT. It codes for CASRGRDTDTQYF.

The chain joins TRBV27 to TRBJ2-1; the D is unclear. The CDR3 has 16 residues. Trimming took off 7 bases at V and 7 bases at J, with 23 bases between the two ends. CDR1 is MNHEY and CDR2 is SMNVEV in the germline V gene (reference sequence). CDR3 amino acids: CASTRIGVSGVNEQFF. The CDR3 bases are TGTGCCAGCACCCGGATTGGGGTCTCGGGCGTGAATGAGCAGTTCTTC.

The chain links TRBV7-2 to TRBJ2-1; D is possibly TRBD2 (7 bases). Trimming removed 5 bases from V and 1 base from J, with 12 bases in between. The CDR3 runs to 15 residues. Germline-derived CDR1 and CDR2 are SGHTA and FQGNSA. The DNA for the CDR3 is TGTGCCAGCAGCCTAAGGGGGGGGTCCTACAATGAGCAGTTCTTC. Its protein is CASSLRGGSYNEQFF.

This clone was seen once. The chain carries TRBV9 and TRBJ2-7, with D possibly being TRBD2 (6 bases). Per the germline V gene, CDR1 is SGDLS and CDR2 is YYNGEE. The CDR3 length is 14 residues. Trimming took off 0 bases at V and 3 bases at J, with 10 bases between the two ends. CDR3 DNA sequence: TGTGCCAGCAGCGTAGAGGGAGGCGGCTACGAGCAGTACTTC. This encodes CASSVEGGGYEQYF.

The CDR3 region is CASPGTGINEQFF. CDR3 nucleotides: TGTGCCAGCCCCGGGACAGGGATCAATGAGCAGTTCTTC. The chain has TRBV2 and TRBJ2-1; 9 nucleotides match TRBD1. V dropped 8 bases and J dropped 6; count of bases not matched to a gene: 5. Germline-derived CDR1 and CDR2 are SNHLY and FYNNEI. The CDR3 runs to 13 residues.

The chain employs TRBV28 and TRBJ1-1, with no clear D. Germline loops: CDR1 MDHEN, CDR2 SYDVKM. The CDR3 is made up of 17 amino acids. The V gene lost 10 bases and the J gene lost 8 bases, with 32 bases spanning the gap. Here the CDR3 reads CATISFDVSLRPSEAFF. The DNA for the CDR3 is TGTGCCACCATATCCTTTGACGTGTCGCTTAGGCCGAGCGAAGCTTTCTTT.

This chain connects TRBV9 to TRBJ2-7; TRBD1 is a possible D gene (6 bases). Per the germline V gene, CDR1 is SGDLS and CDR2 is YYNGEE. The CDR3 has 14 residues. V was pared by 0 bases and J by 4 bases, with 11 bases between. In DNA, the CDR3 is TGTGCCAGCAGCGTAGGTCCAGGGGAGTACGAGCAGTACTTC. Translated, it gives CASSVGPGEYEQYF.

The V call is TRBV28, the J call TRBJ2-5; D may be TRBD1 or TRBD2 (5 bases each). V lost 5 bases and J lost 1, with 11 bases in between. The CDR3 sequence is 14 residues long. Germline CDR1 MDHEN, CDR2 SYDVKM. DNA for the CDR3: TGTGCCAGCAGTGCTCCCGGGACCCAAGAGACCCAGTACTTC. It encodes CASSAPGTQETQYF. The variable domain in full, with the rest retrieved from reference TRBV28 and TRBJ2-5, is DVKVTQSSRYLVKRTGEKVFLECVQDMDHENMFWYRQDPGLGLRLIYFSYDVKMKEKGDIPEGYSVSREKKERFSLILESASTNQTSMYLCASSAPGTQETQYFGPGTRLLVL.

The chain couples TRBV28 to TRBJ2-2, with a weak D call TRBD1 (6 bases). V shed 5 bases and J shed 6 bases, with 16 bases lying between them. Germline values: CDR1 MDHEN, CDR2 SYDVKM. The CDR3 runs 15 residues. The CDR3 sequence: CASSTTNRVAGELFF. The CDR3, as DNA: TGTGCCAGCAGTACGACTAACAGGGTGGCCGGGGAGCTGTTTTTT.

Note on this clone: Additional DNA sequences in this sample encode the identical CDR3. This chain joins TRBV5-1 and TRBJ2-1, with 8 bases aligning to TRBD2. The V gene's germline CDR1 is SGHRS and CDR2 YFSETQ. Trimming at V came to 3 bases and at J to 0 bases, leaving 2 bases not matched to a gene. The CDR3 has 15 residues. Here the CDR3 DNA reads TGCGCCAGCAGCTCCGGGACTAGCTCCTACAATGAGCAGTTCTTC. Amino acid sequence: CASSSGTSSYNEQFF.

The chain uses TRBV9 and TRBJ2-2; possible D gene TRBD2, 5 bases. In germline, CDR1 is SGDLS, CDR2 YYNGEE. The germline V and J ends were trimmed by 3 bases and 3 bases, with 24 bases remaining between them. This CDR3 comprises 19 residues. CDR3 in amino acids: CASSAGWASYLPDTGELFF. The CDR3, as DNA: TGTGCCAGCAGCGCGGGGTGGGCTAGCTACCTACCGGACACCGGGGAGCTGTTTTTT.

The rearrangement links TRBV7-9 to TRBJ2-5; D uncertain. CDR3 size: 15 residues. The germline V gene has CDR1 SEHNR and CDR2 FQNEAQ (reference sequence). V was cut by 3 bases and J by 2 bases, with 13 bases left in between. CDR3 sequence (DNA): TGTGCCAGCAGCTTCCAGCTGGCGCCTCAAGAGACCCAGTACTTC. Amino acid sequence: CASSFQLAPQETQYF.

Here the CDR3 DNA reads TGTGCCAGCATGTCCCCATTCCAAGAGACCCAGTACTTC. Protein: CASMSPFQETQYF. V is TRBV6-6 and J is TRBJ2-5, with D unresolved. The V and J ends lost 7 bases and 1 base respectively, with 10 bases between them. Germline CDR1 is MNHNY and CDR2 is SVGAGI (reference sequence). This CDR3 is built from 13 residues.

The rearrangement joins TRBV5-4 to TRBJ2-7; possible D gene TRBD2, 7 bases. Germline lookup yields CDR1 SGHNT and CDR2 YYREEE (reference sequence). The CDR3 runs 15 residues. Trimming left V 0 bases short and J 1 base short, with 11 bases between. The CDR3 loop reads CASSLAGEGSYEQYF. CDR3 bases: TGTGCCAGCAGCTTGGCAGGGGAGGGTTCCTACGAGCAGTACTTC.

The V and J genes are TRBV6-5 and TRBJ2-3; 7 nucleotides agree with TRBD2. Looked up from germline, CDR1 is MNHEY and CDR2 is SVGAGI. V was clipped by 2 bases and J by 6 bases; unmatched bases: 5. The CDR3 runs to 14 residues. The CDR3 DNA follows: TGTGCCAGCAGTTACAATGCGGGAGCTGATACGCAGTATTTT. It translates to CASSYNAGADTQYF.